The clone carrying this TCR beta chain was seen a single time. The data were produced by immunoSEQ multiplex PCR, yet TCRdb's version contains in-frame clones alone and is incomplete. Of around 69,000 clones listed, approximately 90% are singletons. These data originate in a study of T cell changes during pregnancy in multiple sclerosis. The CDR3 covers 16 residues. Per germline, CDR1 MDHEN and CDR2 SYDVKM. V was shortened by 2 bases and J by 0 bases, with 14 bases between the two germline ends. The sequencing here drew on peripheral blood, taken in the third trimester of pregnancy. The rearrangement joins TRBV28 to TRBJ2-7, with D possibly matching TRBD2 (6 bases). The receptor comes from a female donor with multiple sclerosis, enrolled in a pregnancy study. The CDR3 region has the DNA TGTGCCAGCAGTTTACCTCCTGGGGGGACCTCCTACGAGCAGTACTTC. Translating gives CASSLPPGGTSYEQYF.